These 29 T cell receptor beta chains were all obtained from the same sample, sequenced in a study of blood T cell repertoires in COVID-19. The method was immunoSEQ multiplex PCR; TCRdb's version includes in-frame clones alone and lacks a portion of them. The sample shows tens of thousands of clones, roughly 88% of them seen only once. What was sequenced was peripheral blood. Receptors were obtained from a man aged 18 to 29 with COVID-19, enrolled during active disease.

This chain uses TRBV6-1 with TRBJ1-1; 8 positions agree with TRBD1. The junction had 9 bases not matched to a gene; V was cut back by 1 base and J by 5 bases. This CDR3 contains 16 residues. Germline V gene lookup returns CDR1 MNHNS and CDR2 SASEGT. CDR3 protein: CASSEVSGQAETEAFF. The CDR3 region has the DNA TGTGCCAGCAGTGAAGTCTCGGGACAGGCCGAAACTGAAGCTTTCTTT.

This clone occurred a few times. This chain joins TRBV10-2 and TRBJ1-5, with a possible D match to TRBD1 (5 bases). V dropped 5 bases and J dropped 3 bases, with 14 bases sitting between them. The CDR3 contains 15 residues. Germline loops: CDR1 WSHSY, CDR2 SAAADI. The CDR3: CASSLGAGPNQPQHF. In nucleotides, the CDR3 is TGCGCCAGCAGTTTGGGCGCAGGGCCCAATCAGCCCCAGCATTTT.

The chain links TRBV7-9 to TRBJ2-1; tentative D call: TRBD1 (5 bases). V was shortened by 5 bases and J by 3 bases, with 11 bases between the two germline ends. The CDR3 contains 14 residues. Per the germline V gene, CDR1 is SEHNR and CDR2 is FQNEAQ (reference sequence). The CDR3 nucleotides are TGTGCCAGCAGCCCCCCACAGGACTACAATGAGCAGTTCTTC. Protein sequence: CASSPPQDYNEQFF.

The chain's CDR3 is CASSLGTGSEAFF. The CDR3 nucleotides read TGTGCCAGCAGCTTGGGCACGGGATCTGAAGCTTTCTTT. The chain links TRBV5-6 to TRBJ1-1, with D uncertain. CDR3 length: 13 residues. The V gene's germline CDR1 is SGHDT and CDR2 YYEEEE. V was clipped by 0 bases and J by 6 bases, with 9 bases between them.

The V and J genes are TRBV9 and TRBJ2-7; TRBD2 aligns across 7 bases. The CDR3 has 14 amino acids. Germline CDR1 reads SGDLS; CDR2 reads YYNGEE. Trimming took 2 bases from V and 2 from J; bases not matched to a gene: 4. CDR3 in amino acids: CASSVGGSPYEQYF. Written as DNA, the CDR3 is TGTGCCAGCAGCGTTGGCGGGAGCCCCTACGAGCAGTACTTC. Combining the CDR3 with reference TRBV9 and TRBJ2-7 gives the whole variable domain DSGVTQTPKHLITATGQRVTLRCSPRSGDLSVYWYQQSLDQGLQFLIQYYNGEERAKGNILERFSAQQFPDLHSELNLSSLELGDSALYFCASSVGGSPYEQYFGPGTRLTVT.

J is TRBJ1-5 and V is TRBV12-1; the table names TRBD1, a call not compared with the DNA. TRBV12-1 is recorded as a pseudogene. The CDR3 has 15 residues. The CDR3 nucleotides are TGTGCCAGCGGGGGGACAGGGATTAGCAATCAGCCCCAGCATTTT. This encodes CASGGTGISNQPQHF.

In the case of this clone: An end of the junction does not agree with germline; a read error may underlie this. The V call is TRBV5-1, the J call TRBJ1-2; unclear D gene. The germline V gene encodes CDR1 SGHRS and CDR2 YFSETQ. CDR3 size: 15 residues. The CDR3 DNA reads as TGCGCCAGCAGTTTGGAACAGCCGGATATATATGGCTACACCTTC. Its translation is CASSLEQPDIYGYTF.

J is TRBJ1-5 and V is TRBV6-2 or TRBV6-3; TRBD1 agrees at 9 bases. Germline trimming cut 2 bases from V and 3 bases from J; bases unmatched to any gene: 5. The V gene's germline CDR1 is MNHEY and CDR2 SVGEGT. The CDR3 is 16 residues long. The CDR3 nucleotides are TGTGCCAGCAGTTACCCGGGACAGGGTTACAATCAGCCCCAGCATTTT. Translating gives CASSYPGQGYNQPQHF.

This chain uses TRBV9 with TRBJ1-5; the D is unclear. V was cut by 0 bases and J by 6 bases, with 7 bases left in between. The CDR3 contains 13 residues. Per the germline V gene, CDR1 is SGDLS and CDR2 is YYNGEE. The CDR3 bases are TGTGCCAGCAGCGTAGAACCTAGTCAGCCCCAGCATTTT. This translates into CASSVEPSQPQHF.

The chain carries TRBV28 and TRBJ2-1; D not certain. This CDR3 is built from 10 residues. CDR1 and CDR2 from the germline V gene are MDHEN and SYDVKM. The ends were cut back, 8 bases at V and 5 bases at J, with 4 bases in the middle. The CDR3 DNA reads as TGTGCCAGCGGGCACAATGAGCAGTTCTTC. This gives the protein CASGHNEQFF.

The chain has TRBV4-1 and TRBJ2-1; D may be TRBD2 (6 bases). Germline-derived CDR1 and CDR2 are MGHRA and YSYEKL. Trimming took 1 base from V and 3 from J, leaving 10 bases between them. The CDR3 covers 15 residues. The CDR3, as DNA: TGCGCCAGCAGCCAAGTTCTAGCGCACTACAATGAGCAGTTCTTC. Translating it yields CASSQVLAHYNEQFF.

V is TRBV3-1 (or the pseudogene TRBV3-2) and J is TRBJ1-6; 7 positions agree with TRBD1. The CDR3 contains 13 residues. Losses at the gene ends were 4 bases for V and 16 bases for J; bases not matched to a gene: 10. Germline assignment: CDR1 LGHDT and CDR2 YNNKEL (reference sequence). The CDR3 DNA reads TGTGCCAGCAGCCTTGGGACAGAAGGACCTCTCCACTTT. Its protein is CASSLGTEGPLHF.

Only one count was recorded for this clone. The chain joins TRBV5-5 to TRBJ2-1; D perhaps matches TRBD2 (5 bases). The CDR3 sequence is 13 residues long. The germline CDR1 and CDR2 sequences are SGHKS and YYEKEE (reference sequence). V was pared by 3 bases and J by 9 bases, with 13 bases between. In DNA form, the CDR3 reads TGTGCCAGCAGCTCAGCAGACTATCGTGAGCAGTTCTTC. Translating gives CASSSADYREQFF.

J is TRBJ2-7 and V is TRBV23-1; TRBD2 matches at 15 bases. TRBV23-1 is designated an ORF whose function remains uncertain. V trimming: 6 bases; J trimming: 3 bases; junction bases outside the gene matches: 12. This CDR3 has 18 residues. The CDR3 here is CASSAGTSGRRRDYEQYF. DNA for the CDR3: TGCGCCAGCAGCGCCGGGACTAGCGGGAGGAGGAGGGACTACGAGCAGTACTTC.

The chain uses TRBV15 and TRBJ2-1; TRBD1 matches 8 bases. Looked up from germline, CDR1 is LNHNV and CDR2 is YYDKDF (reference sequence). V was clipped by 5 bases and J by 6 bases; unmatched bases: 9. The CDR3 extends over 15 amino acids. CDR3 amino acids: CATSVDRGGGNEQFF. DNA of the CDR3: TGTGCCACCAGCGTTGACAGGGGCGGAGGCAATGAGCAGTTCTTC.

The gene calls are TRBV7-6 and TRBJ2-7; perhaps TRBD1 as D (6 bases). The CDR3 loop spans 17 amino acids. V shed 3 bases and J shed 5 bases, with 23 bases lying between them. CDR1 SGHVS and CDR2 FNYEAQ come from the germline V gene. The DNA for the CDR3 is TGTGCCAGCAGCTTTGGGGGCACGGCGGGCTCCTACCACGAGCAGTACTTC. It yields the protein CASSFGGTAGSYHEQYF.

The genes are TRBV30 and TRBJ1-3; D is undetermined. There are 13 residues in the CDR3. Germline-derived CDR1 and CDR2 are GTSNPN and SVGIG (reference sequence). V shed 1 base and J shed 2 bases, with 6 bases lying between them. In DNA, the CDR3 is TGTGCCTGGAGTGCAGGCCCTGGAAACACCATATATTTT. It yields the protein CAWSAGPGNTIYF.

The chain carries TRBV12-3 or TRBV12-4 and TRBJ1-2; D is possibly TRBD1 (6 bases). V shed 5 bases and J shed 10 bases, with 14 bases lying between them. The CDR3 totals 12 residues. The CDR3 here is CASSLQGNIYTF. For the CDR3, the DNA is TGTGCCAGCAGTCTACAGGGCAATATCTACACCTTC.

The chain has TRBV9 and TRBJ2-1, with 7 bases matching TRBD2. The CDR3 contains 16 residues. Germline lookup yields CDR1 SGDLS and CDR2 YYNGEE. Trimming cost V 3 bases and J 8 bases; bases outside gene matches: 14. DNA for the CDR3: TGTGCCAGCAGCGGGCGGGAGTTTTCCCAGAGCGATGAGCAGTTCTTC. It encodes CASSGREFSQSDEQFF.

CDR3 residues: CASNSEATRSQPQHF. CDR3 nucleotide sequence: TGTGCCAGCAATTCGGAGGCAACCAGAAGTCAGCCCCAGCATTTT. This chain links TRBV28 with TRBJ1-5, with D hard to call. CDR1 and CDR2 (germline): MDHEN, SYDVKM. V was pared by 7 bases and J by 6 bases, with 19 bases between. The CDR3 extends over 15 amino acids.

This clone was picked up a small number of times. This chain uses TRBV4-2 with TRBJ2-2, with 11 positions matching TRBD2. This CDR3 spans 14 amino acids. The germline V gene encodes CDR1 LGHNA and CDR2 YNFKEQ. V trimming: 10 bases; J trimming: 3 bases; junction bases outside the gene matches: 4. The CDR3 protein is CATGTSGDTGELFF. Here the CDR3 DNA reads TGTGCCACCGGGACTAGCGGAGACACCGGGGAGCTGTTTTTT.

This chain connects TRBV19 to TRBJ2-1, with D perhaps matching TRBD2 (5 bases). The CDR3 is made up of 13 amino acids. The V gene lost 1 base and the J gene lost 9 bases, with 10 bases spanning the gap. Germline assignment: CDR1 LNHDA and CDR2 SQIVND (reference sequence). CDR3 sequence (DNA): TGTGCCAGTAGTATAGCCGAGGGATCTGAGCAGTTCTTC. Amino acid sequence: CASSIAEGSEQFF.

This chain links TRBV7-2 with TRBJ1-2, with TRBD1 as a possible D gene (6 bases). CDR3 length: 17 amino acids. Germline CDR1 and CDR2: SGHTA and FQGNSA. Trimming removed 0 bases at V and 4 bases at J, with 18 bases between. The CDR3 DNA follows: TGTGCCAGCAGCTTAGCGGTTCGGGACACCGTTGTCTATGGCTACACCTTC. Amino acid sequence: CASSLAVRDTVVYGYTF.

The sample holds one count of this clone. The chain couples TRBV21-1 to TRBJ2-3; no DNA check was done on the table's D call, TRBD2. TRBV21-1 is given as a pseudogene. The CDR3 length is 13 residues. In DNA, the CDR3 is TGTGCCAGCAGCAAAACTAGCGCAGATACGCAGTATTTT. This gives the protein CASSKTSADTQYF.

The CDR3 here is CASSSRGGTGNSPLHF. The CDR3, as DNA: TGTGCCAGCAGCTCCCGGGGAGGGACAGGGAACTCACCCCTCCACTTT. The chain is built from TRBV7-2 and TRBJ1-6, with TRBD1 identical over 9 bases. Germline CDR1 reads SGHTA; CDR2 reads FQGNSA. V shed 4 bases and J 10 bases; nucleotides not matched to a gene: 11. This CDR3 spans 16 amino acids.

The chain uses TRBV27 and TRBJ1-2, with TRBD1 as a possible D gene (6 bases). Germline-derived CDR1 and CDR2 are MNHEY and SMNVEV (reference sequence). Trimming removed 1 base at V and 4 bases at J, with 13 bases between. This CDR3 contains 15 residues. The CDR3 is CASSLFGRGSYGYTF. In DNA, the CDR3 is TGTGCCAGCAGTTTATTTGGCAGGGGATCCTATGGCTACACCTTC.

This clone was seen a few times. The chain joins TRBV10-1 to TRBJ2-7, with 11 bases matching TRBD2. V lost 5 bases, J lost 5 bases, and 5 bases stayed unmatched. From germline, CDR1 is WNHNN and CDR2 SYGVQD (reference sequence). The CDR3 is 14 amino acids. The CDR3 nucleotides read TGCGCCAGCAGTAATAGCGGGAGGGCCCACGAGCAGTACTTC. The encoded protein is CASSNSGRAHEQYF.

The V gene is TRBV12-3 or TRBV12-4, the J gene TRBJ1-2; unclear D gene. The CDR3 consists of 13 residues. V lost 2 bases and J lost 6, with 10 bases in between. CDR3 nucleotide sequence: TGTGCCAGCAGTTTAAGGCAAGCGGATGGCTACACCTTC. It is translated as CASSLRQADGYTF.

The CDR3 reads CASSVTGTGGHGYTF. The DNA of the CDR3 is TGTGCCAGCAGCGTCACCGGGACAGGGGGCCATGGCTACACCTTC. The rearrangement joins TRBV9 to TRBJ1-2; TRBD1 agrees at 12 bases. After removal of 2 bases from V and 6 bases from J, the junction contained 5 bases not matched to a gene. This CDR3 spans 15 amino acids. Germline CDR1 reads SGDLS; CDR2 reads YYNGEE.